This TCR beta chain was identified in a study of neurological immune-mediated disorders. Findings and limits, study-wide: HTLV-1-associated myelopathy ranked highest for TCR clonal expansion and multiple sclerosis lowest, beneath healthy controls. Neither clinical nor MRI features showed any association with the multiple sclerosis repertoire cluster, and the authors stated that larger cohorts are needed. Across subjects, no CDR3 amino acid sequence appeared in expanded clones of more than one subject, a finding that suggested private repertoires in all groups.

Many counts were recorded for this clonotype. The antigen is not known. The cDNA was generated through 5'RACE incorporating 10-nucleotide random UMIs. TCRdb called the 5' RACE reads again in MiXCR, with one record for every CDR3 protein. The profile covers about 62,000 distinct CDR3 sequences, with around 3.8% appearing a single time and 2.2% taken by the ten largest. CDR1 and CDR2 from the germline V gene are SGHTA and FQGTGA. This CDR3 has 15 residues. Germline trimming cut 5 bases from V and 7 bases from J; bases unmatched to any gene: 8. The chain recombines TRBV7-3 with TRBJ2-2; 9 nucleotides match TRBD1. This sequence was found in a woman between 45 and 60 years old with multiple sclerosis. The sample comprised PBMCs. CDR3 sequence reads: CASSPPQGAVGELFF. CDR3 in DNA: TGTGCCAGCAGCCCTCCACAGGGGGCAGTCGGGGAGCTGTTTTTT.